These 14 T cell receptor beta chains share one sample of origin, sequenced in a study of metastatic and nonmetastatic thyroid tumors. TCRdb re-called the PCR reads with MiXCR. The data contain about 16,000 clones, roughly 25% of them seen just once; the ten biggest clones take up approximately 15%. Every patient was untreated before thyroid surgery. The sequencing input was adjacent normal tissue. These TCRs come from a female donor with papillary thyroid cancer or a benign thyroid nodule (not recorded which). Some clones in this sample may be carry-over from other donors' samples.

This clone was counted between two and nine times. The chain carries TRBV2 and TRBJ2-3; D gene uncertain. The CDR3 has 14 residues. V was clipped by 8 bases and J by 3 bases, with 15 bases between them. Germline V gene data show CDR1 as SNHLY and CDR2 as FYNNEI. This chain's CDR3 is CASPRTEGTDTQYF. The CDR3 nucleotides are TGTGCCAGCCCTCGGACGGAAGGTACAGATACGCAGTATTTT.

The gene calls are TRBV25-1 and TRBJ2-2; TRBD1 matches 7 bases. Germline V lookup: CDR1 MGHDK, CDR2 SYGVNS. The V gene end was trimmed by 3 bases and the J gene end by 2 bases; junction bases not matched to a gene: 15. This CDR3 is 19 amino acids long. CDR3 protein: CASSEVLWTGLQNTGELFF. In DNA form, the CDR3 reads TGTGCCAGCAGTGAGGTTCTTTGGACAGGTCTTCAAAACACCGGGGAGCTGTTTTTT. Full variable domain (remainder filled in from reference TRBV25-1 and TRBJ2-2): EADIYQTPRYLVIGTGKKITLECSQTMGHDKMYWYQQDPGMELHLIHYSYGVNSTEKGDLSSESTVSRIRTEHFPLTLESARPSHTSQYLCASSEVLWTGLQNTGELFFGEGSRLTVL.

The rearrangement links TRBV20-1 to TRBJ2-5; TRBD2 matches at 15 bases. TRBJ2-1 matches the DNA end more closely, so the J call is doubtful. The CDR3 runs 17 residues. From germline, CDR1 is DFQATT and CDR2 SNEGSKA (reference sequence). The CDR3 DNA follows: TGCAGTGCTAGACTCGGACTAGCGGGAGGGCCGGGTAATGAGCAGTTCTTC. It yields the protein CSARLGLAGGPGNEQFF.

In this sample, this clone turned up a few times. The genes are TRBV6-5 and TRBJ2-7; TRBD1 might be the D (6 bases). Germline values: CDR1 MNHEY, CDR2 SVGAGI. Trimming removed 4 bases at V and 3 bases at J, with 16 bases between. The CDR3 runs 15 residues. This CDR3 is CASSLGTGTIYEQYF. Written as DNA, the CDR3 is TGTGCCAGCAGTTTGGGAACAGGGACCATCTACGAGCAGTACTTC.

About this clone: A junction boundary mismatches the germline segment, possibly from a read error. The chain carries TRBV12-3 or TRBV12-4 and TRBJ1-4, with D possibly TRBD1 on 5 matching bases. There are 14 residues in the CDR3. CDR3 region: CASSLMTANEKPFF. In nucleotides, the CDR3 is TGTGCCAGCAGTTTAATGACAGCTAATGAGAAACCGTTTTTT.

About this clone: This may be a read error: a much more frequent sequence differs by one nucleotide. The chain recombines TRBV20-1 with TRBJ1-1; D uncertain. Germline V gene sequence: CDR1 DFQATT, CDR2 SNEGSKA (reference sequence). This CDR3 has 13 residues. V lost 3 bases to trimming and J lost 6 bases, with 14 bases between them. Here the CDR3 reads CSASGVAGAEAFF. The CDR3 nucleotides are TGCAGTGCTAGCGGGGTCGCGGGTGCTGAAGCTTTCTTT.

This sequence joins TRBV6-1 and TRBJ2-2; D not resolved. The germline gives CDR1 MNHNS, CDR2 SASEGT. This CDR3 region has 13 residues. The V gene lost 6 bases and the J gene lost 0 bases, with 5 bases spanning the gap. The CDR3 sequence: CASRRSNTGELFF. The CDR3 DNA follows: TGTGCCAGCAGGAGATCGAACACCGGGGAGCTGTTTTTT.

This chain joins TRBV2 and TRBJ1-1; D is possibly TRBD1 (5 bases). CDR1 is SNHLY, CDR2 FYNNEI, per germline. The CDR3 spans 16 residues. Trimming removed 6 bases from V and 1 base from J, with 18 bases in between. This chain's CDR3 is CASREWGRSGNTEAFF. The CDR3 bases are TGTGCCAGCAGGGAGTGGGGCAGGTCGGGGAACACTGAAGCTTTCTTT. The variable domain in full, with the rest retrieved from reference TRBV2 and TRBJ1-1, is EPEVTQTPSHQVTQMGQEVILRCVPISNHLYFYWYRQILGQKVEFLVSFYNNEISEKSEIFDDQFSVERPDGSNFTLKIRSTKLEDSAMYFCASREWGRSGNTEAFFGQGTRLTVV.

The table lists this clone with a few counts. The CDR3 loop is CASSLDAPESDEQFF. The CDR3 region has the DNA TGCGCCAGCAGCTTGGACGCGCCGGAGTCCGATGAGCAGTTCTTC. The rearrangement links TRBV5-1 to TRBJ2-1; D gene uncertain. The ends were cut back, 0 bases at V and 8 bases at J, with 15 bases in the middle. The CDR3 runs 15 residues. Germline V CDR1 and CDR2: SGHRS, YFSETQ.

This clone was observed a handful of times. The CDR3, as DNA: TGTGCCAGCAGTAGGACGGGGAACTACGAGCAGTACTTC. It yields the protein CASSRTGNYEQYF. The chain joins TRBV6-2 or TRBV6-3 to TRBJ2-7; maybe TRBD2 (5 bases). CDR1 is MNHEY, CDR2 SVGEGT, per germline. The CDR3 is 13 amino acids. With 5 bases removed from V and 3 bases from J, the gap between germline ends came to 11 bases.

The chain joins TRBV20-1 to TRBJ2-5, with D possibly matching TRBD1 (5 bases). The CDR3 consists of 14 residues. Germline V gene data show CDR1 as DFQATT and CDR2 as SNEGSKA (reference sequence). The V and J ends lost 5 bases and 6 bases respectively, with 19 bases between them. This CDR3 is CSADDVAGLQTQYF. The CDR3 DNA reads TGCAGTGCTGATGACGTCGCAGGGCTCCAGACCCAGTACTTC.

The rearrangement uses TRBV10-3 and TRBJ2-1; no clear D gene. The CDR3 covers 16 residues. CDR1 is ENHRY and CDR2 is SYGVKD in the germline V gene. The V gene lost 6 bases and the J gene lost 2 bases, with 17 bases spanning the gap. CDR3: CAISPDSQRPYNEQFF. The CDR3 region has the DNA TGTGCCATCAGCCCAGACTCTCAGAGACCCTACAATGAGCAGTTCTTC.

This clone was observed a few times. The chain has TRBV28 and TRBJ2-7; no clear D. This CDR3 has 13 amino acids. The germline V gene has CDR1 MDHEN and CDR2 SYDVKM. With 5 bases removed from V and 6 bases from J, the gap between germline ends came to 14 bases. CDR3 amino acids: CASSPIGRSEQYF. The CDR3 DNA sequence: TGTGCCAGCAGTCCCATCGGACGTAGCGAGCAGTACTTC.

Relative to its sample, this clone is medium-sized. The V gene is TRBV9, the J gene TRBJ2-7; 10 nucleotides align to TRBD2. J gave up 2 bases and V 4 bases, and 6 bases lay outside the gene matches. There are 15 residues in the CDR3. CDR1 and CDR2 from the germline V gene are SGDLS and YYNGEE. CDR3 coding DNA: TGTGCCAGCAGCCCCCAGGGACTAGCGACCTACGAGCAGTACTTC. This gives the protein CASSPQGLATYEQYF.